Each of the 14 T cell receptor beta chains below was sequenced from the same sample in a study of shared clonotypes between healthy human individuals. CD45RO-negative cells were positively selected for CCR7, leaving out terminally differentiated effector memory CD45RA+ cells. TCRdb's copy holds only in-frame clones and misses some; the assay was immunoSEQ multiplex PCR. The sample lists 1.5 million to 2.5 million clones, approximately 95% occurring once. Material for sequencing was naive CD8+ T cells sorted from blood. These TCRs come from a man aged 18 to 35 in good health.

This chain uses TRBV9 with TRBJ2-1, with D hard to call. The CDR3 sequence is 15 residues long. Trimming removed 3 bases at V and 2 bases at J, with 12 bases between. CDR1 SGDLS and CDR2 YYNGEE come from the germline V gene. CDR3 sequence (DNA): TGTGCCAGCAGCGCCACGTTAGGGCCCTACAATGAGCAGTTCTTC. It specifies CASSATLGPYNEQFF.

This clone was counted a single time. V gene TRBV5-1 combines with J gene TRBJ1-4, with D possibly matching TRBD1 (6 bases). The CDR3 contains 16 residues. Deletions cut 0 bases from V and 5 bases from J, with 14 bases between. From germline, CDR1 is SGHRS and CDR2 YFSETQ. CDR3 residues: CASSLEGEGVNEKLFF. CDR3 DNA sequence: TGCGCCAGCAGCTTGGAAGGGGAGGGGGTAAATGAAAAACTGTTTTTT.

This clone was observed a handful of times. The chain has TRBV27 and TRBJ1-2; 7 nucleotides agree with TRBD1. V gave up 0 bases and J gave up 8 bases; unmatched junction bases: 6. The CDR3 runs 14 residues. The germline gives CDR1 MNHEY, CDR2 SMNVEV (reference sequence). This chain's CDR3 is CASSLSEGALGYTF. CDR3 nucleotides: TGTGCCAGCAGTTTATCGGAGGGGGCGCTCGGCTACACCTTC.

This clone is a singleton in its sample. The rearrangement joins TRBV5-4 to TRBJ1-6, with D hard to call. CDR1 SGHNT and CDR2 YYREEE come from the germline V gene (reference sequence). This CDR3 is built from 15 residues. Trimming took off 4 bases at V and 0 bases at J, with 8 bases between the two ends. CDR3 loop: CASSLGSSYNSPLHF. The CDR3 DNA is TGTGCCAGCAGCCTGGGGAGCTCCTATAATTCACCCCTCCACTTT.

The rearrangement links TRBV4-1 to TRBJ2-7, with a tentative D call TRBD1 (6 bases). Germline values: CDR1 MGHRA, CDR2 YSYEKL. V lost 4 bases and J lost 1, with 20 bases in between. CDR3 length: 17 residues. CDR3 in amino acids: CASSPLGQGQQSYEQYF. The CDR3 DNA reads as TGCGCCAGCAGCCCCTTAGGCCAGGGGCAACAATCCTACGAGCAGTACTTC.

As for this clone: Other DNA sequences in this sample translate to the same CDR3. The CDR3 sequence: CSASGETQYF. CDR3 DNA: TGCAGTGCTAGCGGAGAGACCCAGTACTTC. J is TRBJ2-5 and V is TRBV20-1; D not certain. This CDR3 spans 10 amino acids. Germline CDR1 reads DFQATT; CDR2 reads SNEGSKA (reference sequence). V dropped 3 bases and J dropped 4 bases, with 3 bases sitting between them.

V and J are TRBV9 and TRBJ2-2; 7 bases line up with TRBD2. The ends lost 4 bases at V and 5 bases at J; junction bases unmatched: 5. This CDR3 spans 14 amino acids. Germline V CDR1 and CDR2: SGDLS, YYNGEE. For the CDR3, the DNA is TGTGCCAGCAGCCTGTGGGAGGGGACCGGGGAGCTGTTTTTT. Its protein is CASSLWEGTGELFF.

With regard to this clone: This specimen includes other DNA sequences encoding the same CDR3. The rearrangement joins TRBV6-5 to TRBJ2-5, with 8 bases matching TRBD1. The CDR3 runs 14 residues. Trimming cost V 5 bases and J 4 bases; bases outside gene matches: 6. Germline loops: CDR1 MNHEY, CDR2 SVGAGI. CDR3 region: CASSNGQGGETQYF. Written as DNA, the CDR3 is TGTGCCAGCAGTAACGGACAGGGAGGAGAGACCCAGTACTTC.

In its sample, this clone was seen once. The chain employs TRBV12-5 and TRBJ2-3; D is unresolved. Germline V gene sequence: CDR1 LGHNT, CDR2 FRNRAP. This CDR3 contains 16 residues. V shed 7 bases and J shed 2 bases, with 19 bases lying between them. For the CDR3, the DNA is TGTGCTAGTGCCCTGGGCTGGGCTCCCGCCACAGATACGCAGTATTTT. The encoded protein is CASALGWAPATDTQYF.

This clone was seen only once. This chain links TRBV4-1 with TRBJ1-2; possibly TRBD1 for D (5 bases). The CDR3 totals 16 residues. CDR1 and CDR2 from the germline V gene are MGHRA and YSYEKL. The ends were cut back, 0 bases at V and 4 bases at J, with 15 bases in the middle. The CDR3 nucleotides read TGCGCCAGCAGCCAAGAGTGGGGGAAGGGGTCCTATGGCTACACCTTC. Protein: CASSQEWGKGSYGYTF.

V and J are TRBV19 and TRBJ2-7; a possible D gene is TRBD2 (6 bases). With 6 bases removed from V and 7 bases from J, the gap between germline ends came to 19 bases. Germline V gene data show CDR1 as LNHDA and CDR2 as SQIVND (reference sequence). The CDR3 has 14 amino acids. The CDR3 DNA follows: TGTGCCAGTAGCCTCCAGACGGCGGCGGGGGAGCAGTACTTC. Protein: CASSLQTAAGEQYF.

This chain uses TRBV5-1 with TRBJ1-5, with TRBD1 matching 8 bases. Germline V gene lookup returns CDR1 SGHRS and CDR2 YFSETQ. CDR3 size: 13 residues. The V gene end was trimmed by 5 bases and the J gene end by 12 bases; junction bases not matched to a gene: 10. The CDR3 loop reads CASSLHPGQDQHF. DNA of the CDR3: TGCGCCAGCAGTTTACATCCGGGACAGGACCAGCATTTT. Combining the CDR3 with reference TRBV5-1 and TRBJ1-5 gives the whole variable domain KAGVTQTPRYLIKTRGQQVTLSCSPISGHRSVSWYQQTPGQGLQFLFEYFSETQRNKGNFPGRFSGRQFSNSRSEMNVSTLELGDSALYLCASSLHPGQDQHFGDGTRLSIL.

The chain is built from TRBV5-6 and TRBJ2-1, with TRBD1 matching 9 bases. CDR1 and CDR2 (germline): SGHDT, YYEEEE. The CDR3 totals 15 residues. V dropped 3 bases and J dropped 5; count of bases not matched to a gene: 6. CDR3: CASSSAGTGNNEQFF. CDR3 bases: TGTGCCAGCAGCTCTGCCGGGACAGGGAACAATGAGCAGTTCTTC.

The chain carries TRBV27 and TRBJ2-7; 13 bases agree with TRBD2. V was pared by 4 bases and J by 6 bases, with 6 bases of the junction left unmatched. Germline V gene lookup returns CDR1 MNHEY and CDR2 SMNVEV (reference sequence). This CDR3 is 15 amino acids long. The CDR3 DNA sequence: TGTGCCAGCAGTTCAAGACTAGCGGGGGGAGTCGAGCAGTACTTC. Its protein is CASSSRLAGGVEQYF.